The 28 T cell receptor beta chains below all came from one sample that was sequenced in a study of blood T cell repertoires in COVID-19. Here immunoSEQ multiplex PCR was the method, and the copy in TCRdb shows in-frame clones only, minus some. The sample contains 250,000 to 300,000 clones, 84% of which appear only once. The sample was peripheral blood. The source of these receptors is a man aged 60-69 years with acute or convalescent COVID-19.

CDR3 loop: CASSLAQGVETQYF. The CDR3 coding sequence is TGTGCCAGCAGCTTAGCGCAGGGGGTGGAGACCCAGTACTTC. This rearrangement joins TRBV7-9 to TRBJ2-5, with TRBD1 matching over 7 bases. CDR1 is SEHNR, CDR2 FQNEAQ, per germline (reference sequence). CDR3 length: 14 amino acids. V was pared by 0 bases and J by 5 bases, with 3 bases of the junction left unmatched.

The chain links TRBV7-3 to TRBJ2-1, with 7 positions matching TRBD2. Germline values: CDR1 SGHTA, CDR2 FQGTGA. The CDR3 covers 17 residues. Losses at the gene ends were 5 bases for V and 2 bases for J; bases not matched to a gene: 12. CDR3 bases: TGTGCCAGCAGCCCTAACGGCGGCGGGACTACCTACAATGAGCAGTTCTTC. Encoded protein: CASSPNGGGTTYNEQFF. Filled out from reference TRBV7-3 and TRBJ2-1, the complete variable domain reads GAGVSQTPSNKVTEKGKYVELRCDPISGHTALYWYRQSLGQGPEFLIYFQGTGAADDSGLPNDRFFAVRPEGSVSTLKIQRTERGDSAVYLCASSPNGGGTTYNEQFFGPGTRLTVL.

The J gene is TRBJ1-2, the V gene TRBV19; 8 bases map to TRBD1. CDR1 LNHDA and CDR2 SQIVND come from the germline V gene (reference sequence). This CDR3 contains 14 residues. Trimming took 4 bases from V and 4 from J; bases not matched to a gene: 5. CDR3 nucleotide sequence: TGTGCCAGTAGTACGGACAGGGCCCTCTATGGCTACACCTTC. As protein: CASSTDRALYGYTF.

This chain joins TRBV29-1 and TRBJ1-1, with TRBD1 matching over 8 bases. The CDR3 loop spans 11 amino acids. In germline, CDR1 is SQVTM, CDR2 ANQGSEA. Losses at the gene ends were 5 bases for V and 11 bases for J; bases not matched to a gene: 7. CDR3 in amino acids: CSVMTGAGAFF. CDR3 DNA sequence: TGCAGCGTTATGACAGGGGCCGGCGCTTTCTTT.

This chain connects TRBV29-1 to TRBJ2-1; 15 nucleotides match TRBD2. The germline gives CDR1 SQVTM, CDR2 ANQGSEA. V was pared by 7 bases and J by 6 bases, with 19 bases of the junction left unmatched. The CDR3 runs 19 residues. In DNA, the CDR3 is TGCAGCGCCGTACCTCAGTGGGGACTAGCGGGAGGCCGGGTCAATGAGCAGTTCTTC. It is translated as CSAVPQWGLAGGRVNEQFF.

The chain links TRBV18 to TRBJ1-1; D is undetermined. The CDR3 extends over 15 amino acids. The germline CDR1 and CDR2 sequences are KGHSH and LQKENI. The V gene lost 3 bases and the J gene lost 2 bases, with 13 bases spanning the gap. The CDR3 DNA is TGTGCCAGCTCACCCCGCCGGGAAAAAAACACTGAAGCTTTCTTT. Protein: CASSPRREKNTEAFF.

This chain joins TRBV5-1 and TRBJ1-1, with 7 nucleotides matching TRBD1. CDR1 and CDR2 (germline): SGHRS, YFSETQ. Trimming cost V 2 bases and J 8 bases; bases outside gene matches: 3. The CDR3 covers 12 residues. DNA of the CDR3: TGCGCCAGCAGCTTCGACAGGGAGGAAGCTTTCTTT. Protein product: CASSFDREEAFF.

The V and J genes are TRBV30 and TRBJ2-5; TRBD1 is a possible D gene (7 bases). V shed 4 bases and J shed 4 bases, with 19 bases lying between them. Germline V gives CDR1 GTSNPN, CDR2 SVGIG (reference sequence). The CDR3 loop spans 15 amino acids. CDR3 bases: TGTGCCTGGAAGGCGGGGTTAGGGGGCGGAGAGACCCAGTACTTC. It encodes CAWKAGLGGGETQYF.

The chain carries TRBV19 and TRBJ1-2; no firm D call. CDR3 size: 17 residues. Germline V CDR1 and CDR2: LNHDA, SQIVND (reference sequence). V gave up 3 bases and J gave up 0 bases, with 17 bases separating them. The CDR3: CASSILVTSTSNYGYTF. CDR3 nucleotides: TGTGCCAGTAGTATTTTGGTCACCTCGACATCTAACTATGGCTACACCTTC.

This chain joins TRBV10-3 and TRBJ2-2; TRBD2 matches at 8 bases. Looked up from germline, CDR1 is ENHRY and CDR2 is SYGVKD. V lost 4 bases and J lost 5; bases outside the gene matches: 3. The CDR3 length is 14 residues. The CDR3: CAISGGLATGELFF. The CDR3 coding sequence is TGTGCCATCAGTGGAGGACTAGCTACCGGGGAGCTGTTTTTT.

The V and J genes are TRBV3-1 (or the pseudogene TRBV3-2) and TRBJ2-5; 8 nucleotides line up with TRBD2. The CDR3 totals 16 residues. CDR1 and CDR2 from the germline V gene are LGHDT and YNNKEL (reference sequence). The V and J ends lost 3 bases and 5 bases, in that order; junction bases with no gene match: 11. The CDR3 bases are TGTGCCAGCAGCCATGCCTTGGGACTAGGGGTGGAGACCCAGTACTTC. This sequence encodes CASSHALGLGVETQYF.

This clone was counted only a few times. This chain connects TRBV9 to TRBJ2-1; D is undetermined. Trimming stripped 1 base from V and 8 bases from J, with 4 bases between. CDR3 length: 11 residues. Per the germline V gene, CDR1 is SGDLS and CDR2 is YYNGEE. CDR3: CASSVIDEQFF. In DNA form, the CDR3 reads TGTGCCAGCAGCGTAATAGATGAGCAGTTCTTC. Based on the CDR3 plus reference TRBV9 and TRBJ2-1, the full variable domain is DSGVTQTPKHLITATGQRVTLRCSPRSGDLSVYWYQQSLDQGLQFLIQYYNGEERAKGNILERFSAQQFPDLHSELNLSSLELGDSALYFCASSVIDEQFFGPGTRLTVL.

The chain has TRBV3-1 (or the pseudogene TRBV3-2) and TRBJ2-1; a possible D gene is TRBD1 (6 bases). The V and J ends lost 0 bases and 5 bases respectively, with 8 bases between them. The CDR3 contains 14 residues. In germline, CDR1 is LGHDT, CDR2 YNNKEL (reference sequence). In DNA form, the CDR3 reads TGTGCCAGCAGCCAAGATTGGACAGACAATGAGCAGTTCTTC. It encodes CASSQDWTDNEQFF.

The CDR3 region has the DNA TGTGCCACCAGTGATTCCGGGACTAGACACAATGAGCAGTTCTTC. This codes for CATSDSGTRHNEQFF. This chain joins TRBV24-1 and TRBJ2-1; TRBD2 aligns across 8 bases. Germline-derived CDR1 and CDR2 are KGHDR and SFDVKD. CDR3 length equals 15 residues. V was clipped by 2 bases and J by 5 bases; unmatched bases: 4.

The chain's CDR3 is CASSARQRLNQPQHF. The CDR3, as DNA: TGTGCCAGCAGCGCTAGACAGCGCCTCAATCAGCCCCAGCATTTT. J is TRBJ1-5 and V is TRBV7-3; tentative D call: TRBD1 (5 bases). Germline loops: CDR1 SGHTA, CDR2 FQGTGA. V was clipped by 5 bases and J by 3 bases, with 14 bases between them. CDR3 length: 15 residues.

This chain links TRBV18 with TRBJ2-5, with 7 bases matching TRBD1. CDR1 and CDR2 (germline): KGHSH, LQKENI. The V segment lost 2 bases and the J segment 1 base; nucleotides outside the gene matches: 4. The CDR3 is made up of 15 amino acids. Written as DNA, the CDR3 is TGTGCCAGCTCACCAAGGGGGCTTTCCCAAGAGACCCAGTACTTC. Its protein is CASSPRGLSQETQYF.

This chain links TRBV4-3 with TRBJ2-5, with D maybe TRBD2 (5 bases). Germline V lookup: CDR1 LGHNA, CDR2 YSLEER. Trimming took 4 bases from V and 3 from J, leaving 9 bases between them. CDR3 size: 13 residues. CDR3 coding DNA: TGCGCCAGCAGCCTAGCGTCCAAAGAGACCCAGTACTTC. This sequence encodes CASSLASKETQYF.

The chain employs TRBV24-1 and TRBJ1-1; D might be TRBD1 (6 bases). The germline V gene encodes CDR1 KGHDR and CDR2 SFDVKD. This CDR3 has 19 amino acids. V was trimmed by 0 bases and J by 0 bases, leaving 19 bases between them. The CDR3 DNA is TGTGCCACCAGTGATTTGCGGGTCAGGGGCGAAATCATGAACACTGAAGCTTTCTTT. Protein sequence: CATSDLRVRGEIMNTEAFF.

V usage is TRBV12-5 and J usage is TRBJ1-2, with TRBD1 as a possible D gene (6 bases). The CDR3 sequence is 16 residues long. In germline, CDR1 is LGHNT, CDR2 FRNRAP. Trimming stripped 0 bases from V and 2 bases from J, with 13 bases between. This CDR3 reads CASGLVWGTPNYGYTF. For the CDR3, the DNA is TGTGCTAGTGGTTTGGTTTGGGGGACACCAAACTATGGCTACACCTTC.

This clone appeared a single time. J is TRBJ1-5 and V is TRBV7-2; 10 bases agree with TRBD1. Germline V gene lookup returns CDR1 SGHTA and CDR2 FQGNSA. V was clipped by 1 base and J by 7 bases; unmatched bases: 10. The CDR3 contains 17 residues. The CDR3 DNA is TGTGCCAGCAGCTTAGTTTGGGACAGGGGAAGTTGGCAGCCCCAGCATTTT. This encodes CASSLVWDRGSWQPQHF.

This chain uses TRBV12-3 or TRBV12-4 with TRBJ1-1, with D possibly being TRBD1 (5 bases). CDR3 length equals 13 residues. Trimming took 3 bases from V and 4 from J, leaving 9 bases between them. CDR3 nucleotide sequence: TGTGCCAGCAGTTTGGTGGGGGGCACTGAAGCTTTCTTT. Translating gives CASSLVGGTEAFF.

CDR3 region: CASSTGTYEKLFF. The CDR3 nucleotides are TGTGCCAGCAGCACCGGGACATATGAAAAACTGTTTTTT. The chain has TRBV5-4 and TRBJ1-4; possibly TRBD1 for D (6 bases). The CDR3 runs to 13 residues. The V end lost 4 bases, the J end lost 6 bases, and 10 bases lay between the germline ends. Germline V gene sequence: CDR1 SGHNT, CDR2 YYREEE (reference sequence).

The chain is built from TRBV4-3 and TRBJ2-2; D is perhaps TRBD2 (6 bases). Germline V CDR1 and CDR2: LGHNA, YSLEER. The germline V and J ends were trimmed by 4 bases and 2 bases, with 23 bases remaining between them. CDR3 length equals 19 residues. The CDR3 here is CASSRGIRWREDNTGELFF. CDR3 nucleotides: TGCGCCAGCAGCCGGGGGATCCGGTGGAGGGAGGATAACACCGGGGAGCTGTTTTTT.

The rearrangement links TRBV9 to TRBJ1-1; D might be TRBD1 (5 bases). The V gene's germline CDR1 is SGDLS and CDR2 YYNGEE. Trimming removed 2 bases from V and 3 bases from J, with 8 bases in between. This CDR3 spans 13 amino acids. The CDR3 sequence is CASSVGGYTEAFF. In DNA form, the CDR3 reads TGTGCCAGCAGCGTGGGGGGGTACACTGAAGCTTTCTTT.

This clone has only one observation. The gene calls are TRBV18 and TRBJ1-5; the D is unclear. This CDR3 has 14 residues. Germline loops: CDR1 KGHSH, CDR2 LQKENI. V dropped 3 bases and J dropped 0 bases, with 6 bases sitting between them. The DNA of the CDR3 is TGTGCCAGCTCACCCTCCTATAGCAATCAGCCCCAGCATTTT. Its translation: CASSPSYSNQPQHF.

The DNA for the CDR3 is TGTGCCAGCAGTTACGAGCAACTAGCGGGGTCCAATGAGCAGTTCTTC. Translation gives CASSYEQLAGSNEQFF. The chain has TRBV6-5 and TRBJ2-1, with TRBD2 matching over 10 bases. In germline, CDR1 is MNHEY, CDR2 SVGAGI. Losses at the gene ends were 2 bases for V and 6 bases for J; bases not matched to a gene: 7. The CDR3 has 16 amino acids.

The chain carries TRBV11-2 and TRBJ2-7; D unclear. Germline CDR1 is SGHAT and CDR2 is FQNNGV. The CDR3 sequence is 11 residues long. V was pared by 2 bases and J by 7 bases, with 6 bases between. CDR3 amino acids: CASSLPFEQYF. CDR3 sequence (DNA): TGTGCCAGCAGCTTACCTTTTGAGCAGTACTTC. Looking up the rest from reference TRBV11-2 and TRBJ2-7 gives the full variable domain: EAGVAQSPRYKIIEKRQSVAFWCNPISGHATLYWYQQILGQGPKLLIQFQNNGVVDDSQLPKDRFSAERLKGVDSTLKIQPAKLEDSAVYLCASSLPFEQYFGPGTRLTVT.

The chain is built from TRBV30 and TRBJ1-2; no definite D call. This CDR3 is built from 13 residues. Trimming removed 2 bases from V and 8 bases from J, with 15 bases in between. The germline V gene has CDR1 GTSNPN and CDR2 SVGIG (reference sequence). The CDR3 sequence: CAWSPTGSGGYTF. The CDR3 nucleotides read TGTGCCTGGAGTCCCACGGGATCGGGAGGCTACACCTTC.